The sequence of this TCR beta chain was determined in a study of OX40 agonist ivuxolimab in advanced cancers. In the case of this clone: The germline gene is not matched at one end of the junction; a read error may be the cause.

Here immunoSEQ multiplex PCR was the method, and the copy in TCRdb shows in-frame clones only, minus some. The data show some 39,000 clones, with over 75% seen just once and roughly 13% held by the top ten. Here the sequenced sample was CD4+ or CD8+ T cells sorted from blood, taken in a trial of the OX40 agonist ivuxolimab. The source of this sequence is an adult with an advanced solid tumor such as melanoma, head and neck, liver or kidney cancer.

The CDR3 coding sequence is TGTGCCGGCAGCTTACTAGCGGGAGACACAGATACGCAGTATTTT. It translates to CAGSLLAGDTDTQYF. The genes are TRBV7-9 and TRBJ2-3; 11 bases fit TRBD2. This CDR3 region has 15 residues. Per germline, CDR1 SEHNR and CDR2 FQNEAQ (reference sequence). The full variable domain, rest sourced from reference TRBV7-9 and TRBJ2-3, is DTGVSQNPRHKITKRGQNVTFRCDPISEHNRLYWYRQTLGQGPEFLTYFQNEAQLEKSRLLSDRFSAERPKGSFSTLEIQRTEQGDSAMYLCAGSLLAGDTDTQYFGPGTRLTVL.